This entry features one T cell receptor (beta chain) sequence. This CDR3 region has 14 residues. Per the germline V gene, CDR1 is SGHTA and CDR2 is FQGNSA. V lost 5 bases, J lost 8 bases, and 8 bases stayed unmatched. Authors' processing steps: Amplification of reference gene primers provided the estimated nucleated cell counts. The protocol was immunoSEQ multiplex PCR, while the TCRdb copy is restricted to in-frame clones and leaves out a portion. D and trimming come from the DNA, and the V and J calls and clone size come from that table. The profile covers tens of thousands of clones, with approximately 83% appearing a single time and approximately 15% taken by the ten largest. The data stem from a study of blood T cell repertoires in COVID-19. Whole-study context: Sites across the United States, Italy and Spain contributed samples from acute and convalescent COVID-19. PBMCs, B-cell-depleted T cells, or T cells were the source of the cDNA or gDNA that made up the material.

Input material: peripheral blood. The chain employs TRBV7-2 and TRBJ1-4; 7 bases match TRBD1. This clonotype originated in a human donor in a cohort sampled during active COVID-19. The donor label of this sample is uncertain. The CDR3 sequence: CASSERGLGEKLFF. In nucleotides, the CDR3 is TGTGCCAGCAGCGAAAGGGGGCTAGGGGAAAAACTGTTTTTT.